These 13 T cell receptor beta chains were sequenced from one sample in a study of identical twins. Using its own MiXCR run on the 5' RACE reads, TCRdb lists one record per CDR3 protein. Found here are roughly 1,500,000 distinct CDR3 sequences, under 35% of them singletons; the top ten hold around 0.25%. Sequenced sample: cord blood. These receptors all stem from a newborn girl in good health.

This clonotype has just a few counts. The chain couples TRBV4-2 to TRBJ1-1, with D maybe TRBD1 (6 bases). The CDR3 length is 15 residues. The germline V gene has CDR1 LGHNA and CDR2 YNFKEQ. V gave up 3 bases and J gave up 3 bases, with 14 bases separating them. The CDR3 spells CASSHLSGGYTEAFF. The CDR3 DNA reads TGTGCCAGCAGCCATCTAAGCGGGGGCTACACTGAAGCTTTCTTT.

This clonotype was seen a handful of times. The chain joins TRBV27 to TRBJ2-7, with D tentatively TRBD2 (5 bases). Germline V gene data show CDR1 as MNHEY and CDR2 as SMNVEV (reference sequence). This CDR3 has 14 amino acids. Trimming took 4 bases from V and 0 from J, leaving 10 bases between them. DNA for the CDR3: TGTGCCAGCAGTTACTACCGGGACTCCTACGAGCAGTACTTC. Its translation: CASSYYRDSYEQYF.

CDR3 region: CSVADGTYEQYF. CDR3 DNA sequence: TGCAGCGTTGCTGACGGGACCTACGAGCAGTACTTC. This chain uses TRBV29-1 with TRBJ2-4; D possibly corresponds to TRBD2 (5 bases). The better agreement between TRBJ2-7 and the DNA end casts doubt on the J call. The CDR3 is made up of 12 amino acids. Germline assignment: CDR1 SQVTM and CDR2 ANQGSEA.

This clonotype was seen just once. The chain combines TRBV7-9 with TRBJ2-1, with D possibly TRBD1 on 6 matching bases. The CDR3 extends over 16 amino acids. Germline V gene lookup returns CDR1 SEHNR and CDR2 FQNEAQ (reference sequence). Deletions cut 5 bases from V and 1 base from J, with 15 bases between. Here the CDR3 reads CASSLSGHRSYNEQFF. DNA of the CDR3: TGTGCCAGCAGCCTCTCGGGACACAGATCCTACAATGAGCAGTTCTTC.

This clonotype has only a few counts. The chain combines TRBV13 with TRBJ2-7, with 11 bases fitting TRBD2. Unmatched junction bases numbered 9, after V lost 5 bases and J lost 3 bases. The CDR3 runs to 16 residues. Looked up from germline, CDR1 is PRHDT and CDR2 is FYEKMQ (reference sequence). CDR3 loop: CASSPWGGTSGYEQYF. The DNA for the CDR3 is TGTGCCAGCAGCCCGTGGGGCGGGACTAGCGGCTACGAGCAGTACTTC.

This rearrangement joins TRBV28 to TRBJ2-1, with 8 bases that match TRBD2. With the DNA end fitting TRBJ2-7 better, the J assignment may be wrong. From germline, CDR1 is MDHEN and CDR2 SYDVKM. CDR3 length: 21 residues. CDR3: CASSLLVQREPQPSSYNEQYF. The CDR3 nucleotides read TGTGCCAGCAGTTTATTGGTACAGCGGGAGCCCCAACCCAGCTCCTACAATGAGCAGTACTTC.

As for this clonotype: Germline and junction disagree at one end, which may indicate a read error. The V gene is TRBV5-1, the J gene TRBJ2-7, with TRBD2 matching over 13 bases. This CDR3 has 17 residues. The germline V gene encodes CDR1 SGHRS and CDR2 YFSETQ. The CDR3 protein is CASSFARGLAGPYEQCF. The DNA of the CDR3 is TGCGCCAGCAGCTTTGCCCGGGGACTAGCGGGACCCTACGAGCAGTGCTTC.

The V call is TRBV30, the J call TRBJ1-5; 7 bases map to TRBD1. J lost 3 bases, V lost 1 base, and 9 bases had no gene match. This CDR3 spans 16 amino acids. CDR1 and CDR2 (germline): GTSNPN, SVGIG (reference sequence). CDR3 loop: CAWSGRGGQLNQPQHF. CDR3 DNA sequence: TGTGCCTGGAGTGGACGAGGGGGACAGCTCAATCAGCCCCAGCATTTT.

V and J are TRBV7-9 and TRBJ2-7; perhaps TRBD2 as D (6 bases). Germline CDR1 is SEHNR and CDR2 is FQNEAQ (reference sequence). V lost 1 base, J lost 7 bases, and 11 bases lay in between. The CDR3 has 13 amino acids. For the CDR3, the DNA is TGTGCCAGCAGCTTAGTCCCGGCGGGGGAGCAGTACTTC. It is translated as CASSLVPAGEQYF. The complete variable domain, with remaining parts taken from reference TRBV7-9 and TRBJ2-7, reads DTGVSQNPRHKITKRGQNVTFRCDPISEHNRLYWYRQTLGQGPEFLTYFQNEAQLEKSRLLSDRFSAERPKGSFSTLEIQRTEQGDSAMYLCASSLVPAGEQYFGPGTRLTVT.

The chain carries TRBV27 and TRBJ2-1; the D call may be TRBD1 or TRBD2 (5 bases each). V dropped 5 bases and J dropped 1 base, with 15 bases sitting between them. Germline V gives CDR1 MNHEY, CDR2 SMNVEV (reference sequence). The CDR3 loop spans 16 amino acids. In nucleotides, the CDR3 is TGTGCCAGCAGTCCATTCGTCTGGGGGTCCTACAATGAGCAGTTCTTC. Amino acid sequence: CASSPFVWGSYNEQFF.

The chain uses TRBV4-2 and TRBJ1-2; D gene ambiguous. Trimming removed 0 bases at V and 6 bases at J, with 8 bases between. Germline loops: CDR1 LGHNA, CDR2 YNFKEQ. CDR3 size: 13 residues. The CDR3 spells CASSQDGRNGYTF. In DNA form, the CDR3 reads TGTGCCAGCAGCCAAGATGGCCGGAATGGCTACACCTTC.

This clonotype occurred a few times. The chain uses TRBV28 and TRBJ2-7, with D possibly TRBD1 on 6 matching bases. V shed 7 bases and J shed 0 bases, with 25 bases lying between them. Germline V gene sequence: CDR1 MDHEN, CDR2 SYDVKM. This CDR3 is built from 18 residues. The CDR3 DNA is TGTGCCAGCAACGTTCATACAGGGTTGGGGGTCAGCTCCTACGAGCAGTACTTC. Its translation is CASNVHTGLGVSSYEQYF. Variable domain in full (rest from reference TRBV28 and TRBJ2-7): DVKVTQSSRYLVKRTGEKVFLECVQDMDHENMFWYRQDPGLGLRLIYFSYDVKMKEKGDIPEGYSVSREKKERFSLILESASTNQTSMYLCASNVHTGLGVSSYEQYFGPGTRLTVT.

A few counts support this clonotype. The chain couples TRBV2 to TRBJ2-4, with 8 bases that match TRBD1. The J segment lost 0 bases and the V segment lost 6 bases, leaving 4 bases of the junction unmatched. Germline loops: CDR1 SNHLY, CDR2 FYNNEI. The CDR3 spans 15 residues. CDR3 in DNA: TGTGCCAGCAGGGGGACAGGCGTAGCCAAAAACATTCAGTACTTC. Residues: CASRGTGVAKNIQYF.